This T cell receptor beta chain originates from a study of lymphopenia after photon versus proton radiotherapy. V was cut by 3 bases and J by 6 bases, with 9 bases left in between. Germline-derived CDR1 and CDR2 are SGDLS and YYNGEE. This CDR3 region has 12 residues. Sequencing was performed with immunoSEQ multiplex PCR; in TCRdb, only in-frame clones are kept and a portion is missing. The data contain 150,000 to 200,000 clones, 80% to 90% of them singletons. The source material was peripheral blood, sampled from a patient treated with photon-based radiotherapy. This TCR was recovered from a man aged 50-60 years with gastric cancer. The rearrangement uses TRBV9 and TRBJ2-5; D remains ambiguous. The CDR3 here is CASSAEGQTQYF. The CDR3 nucleotides read TGTGCCAGCAGCGCGGAAGGGCAGACCCAGTACTTC.